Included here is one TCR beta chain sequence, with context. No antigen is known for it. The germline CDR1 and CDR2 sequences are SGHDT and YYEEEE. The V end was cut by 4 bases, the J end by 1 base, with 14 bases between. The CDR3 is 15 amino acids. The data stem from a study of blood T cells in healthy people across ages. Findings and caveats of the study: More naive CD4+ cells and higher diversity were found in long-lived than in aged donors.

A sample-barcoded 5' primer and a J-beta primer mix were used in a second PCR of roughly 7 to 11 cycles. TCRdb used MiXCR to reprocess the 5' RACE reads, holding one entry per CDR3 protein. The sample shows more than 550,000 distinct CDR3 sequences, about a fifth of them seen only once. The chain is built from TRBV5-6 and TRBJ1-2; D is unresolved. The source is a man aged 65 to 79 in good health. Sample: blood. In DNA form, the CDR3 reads TGTGCCAGCAGCCCACTAAAGACAAGTAACTATGGCTACACCTTC. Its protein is CASSPLKTSNYGYTF.